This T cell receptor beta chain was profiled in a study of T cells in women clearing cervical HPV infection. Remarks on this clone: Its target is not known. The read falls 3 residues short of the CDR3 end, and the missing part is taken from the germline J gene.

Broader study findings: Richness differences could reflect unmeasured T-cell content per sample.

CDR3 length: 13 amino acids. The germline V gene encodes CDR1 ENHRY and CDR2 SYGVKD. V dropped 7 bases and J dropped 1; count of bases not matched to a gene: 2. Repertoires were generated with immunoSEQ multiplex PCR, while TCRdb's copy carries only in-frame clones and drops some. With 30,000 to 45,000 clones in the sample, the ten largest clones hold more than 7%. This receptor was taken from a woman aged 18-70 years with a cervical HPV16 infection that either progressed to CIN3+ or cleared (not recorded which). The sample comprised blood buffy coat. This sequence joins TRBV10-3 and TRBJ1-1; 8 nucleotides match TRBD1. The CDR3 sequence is CAITDRGNTEAFF. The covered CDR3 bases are TGTGCCATCACCGACAGGGGGAACACTGAA.